What follows are 5 T cell receptor beta chains derived from one specimen sequenced in a study of blood T cell repertoires in COVID-19. TCRdb's copy holds only in-frame clones and misses some; the assay was immunoSEQ multiplex PCR. Of a few hundred thousand clones in the sample, approximately 87% are singletons; the top ten hold under 3%. Sequencing input: peripheral blood. These receptors all stem from a woman in her 30s with COVID-19, enrolled during active disease.

This rearrangement joins TRBV27 to TRBJ2-2, with 7 nucleotides matching TRBD1. V shed 2 bases and J 5 bases; nucleotides not matched to a gene: 5. The germline gives CDR1 MNHEY, CDR2 SMNVEV (reference sequence). CDR3 length: 15 residues. The CDR3 coding sequence is TGTGCCAGCAGTTTAAGACAGGGCAGGACCGGGGAGCTGTTTTTT. Amino acids: CASSLRQGRTGELFF.

V is TRBV24-1 and J is TRBJ2-7, with 9 bases matching TRBD1. The CDR3 runs 15 residues. The ends lost 6 bases at V and 5 bases at J; junction bases unmatched: 10. Germline CDR1 is KGHDR and CDR2 is SFDVKD. CDR3 DNA: TGTGCCACCAGTAAGGCCGGGACAGGGATCGACGAGCAGTACTTC. Amino acid sequence: CATSKAGTGIDEQYF.

The rearrangement links TRBV18 to TRBJ1-2; D possibly corresponds to TRBD1 (5 bases). Germline lookup yields CDR1 KGHSH and CDR2 LQKENI. CDR3 length: 15 amino acids. V was trimmed by 4 bases and J by 0 bases, leaving 12 bases between them. The CDR3 spells CASSQDAGANYGYTF. In DNA form, the CDR3 reads TGTGCCAGCTCACAGGACGCGGGGGCTAACTATGGCTACACCTTC.

This clone was detected only a few times. The V call is TRBV18, the J call TRBJ2-7; D unclear. Trimming shortened V by 2 bases and J by 5 bases, and 7 bases separated the two germline ends. Per germline, CDR1 KGHSH and CDR2 LQKENI. The CDR3 covers 12 residues. In nucleotides, the CDR3 is TGTGCCAGCTCACCAGTTTCCAACGAGCAGTACTTC. Encoded protein: CASSPVSNEQYF. Filled out from reference TRBV18 and TRBJ2-7, the complete variable domain reads NAGVMQNPRHLVRRRGQEARLRCSPMKGHSHVYWYRQLPEEGLKFMVYLQKENIIDESGMPKERFSAEFPKEGPSILRIQQVVRGDSAAYFCASSPVSNEQYFGPGTRLTVT.

The chain links TRBV19 to TRBJ2-7, with D perhaps matching TRBD1 (6 bases). Trimming cost V 4 bases and J 5 bases, with 12 bases left between them. The CDR3 consists of 13 residues. Germline V gene sequence: CDR1 LNHDA, CDR2 SQIVND (reference sequence). The CDR3 DNA sequence: TGTGCCAGTAGTAATACAGGGAACCACGAGCAGTACTTC. Translation gives CASSNTGNHEQYF.